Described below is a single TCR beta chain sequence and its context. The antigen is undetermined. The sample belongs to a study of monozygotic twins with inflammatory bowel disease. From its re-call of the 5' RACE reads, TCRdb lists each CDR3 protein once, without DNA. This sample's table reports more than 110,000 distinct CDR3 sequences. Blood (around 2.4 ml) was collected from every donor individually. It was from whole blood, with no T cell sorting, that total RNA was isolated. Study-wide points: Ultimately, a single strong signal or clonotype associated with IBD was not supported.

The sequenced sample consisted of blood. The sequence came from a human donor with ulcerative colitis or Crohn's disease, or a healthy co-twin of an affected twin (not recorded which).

The CDR3 region is CASSPPGTENIQYF. The chain employs TRBV18 and TRBJ2-4; TCRdb reports TRBD1, a call that lacks DNA to check it against. CDR1 KGHSH and CDR2 LQKENI come from the germline V gene. The CDR3 contains 14 residues.